Listed below are T cell receptor beta chains from one sample, sequenced in a study of T cell responses to AZD1222 COVID-19 vaccine. Some clones are missing from TCRdb's copy, which holds only in-frame ones; the method was immunoSEQ multiplex PCR. Of 110,000 to 150,000 clones in the sample, 88% were seen once. Sequenced material: peripheral blood, taken on day 0 of AZD1222 vaccination. The receptors were gathered from an adult in good health. The CDR3 runs from the conserved cysteine through the conserved F or W.

cdr3_aa	j_call	v_call
CASSRRGEKLFF	TRBJ1-4	TRBV7-6
CASSDLAGGLETQYF	TRBJ2-5	TRBV19
CASTYQGAGNEKLFF	TRBJ1-4	TRBV6-2/TRBV6-3
CASSLWDWLQETQYF	TRBJ2-5	TRBV3-1/TRBV3-2
CASSSPGAGGYNEQFF	TRBJ2-1	TRBV7-9
CASSSTGGTNEQYF	TRBJ2-7	TRBV28
CASRAGSNTEAFF	TRBJ1-1	TRBV6-5
CATSPSTTSGANVLTF	TRBJ2-6	TRBV15
CASSLSGGLGEQFF	TRBJ2-1	TRBV7-9
CASRTGGVTEAFF	TRBJ1-1	TRBV7-2
CASSPWTSADTQYF	TRBJ2-3	TRBV3-1/TRBV3-2
CASSEGPGLATGELFF	TRBJ2-2	TRBV9
CASSPNRGPTNEKLFF	TRBJ1-4	TRBV18
CASCGAGAGNSPLHF	TRBJ1-6	TRBV25-1
CAWSAPPRSYNEQFF	TRBJ2-1	TRBV30
CASSFSGLGNGYTF	TRBJ1-2	TRBV27
CASRGLGSDTQYF	TRBJ2-3	TRBV6-5
CASSLANRVYSSNEQFF	TRBJ2-1	TRBV7-2
CASSLGSGAPYEQYF	TRBJ2-7	TRBV5-4
CAWATGASGNTIYF	TRBJ1-3	TRBV30
CASSIDRGQTSDIYSNQPQHF	TRBJ1-5	TRBV19
CATRLGAGALHEQYF	TRBJ2-7	TRBV27
CAWSVLDRRNTEAFF	TRBJ1-1	TRBV30
CSVDTRTGEGNEQFF	TRBJ2-1	TRBV29-1
CASSYLGTGTDTQYF	TRBJ2-3	TRBV27
CAISERDNEQFF	TRBJ2-1	TRBV10-3
CASSPTDTNTEAFF	TRBJ1-1	TRBV18
CASSEGYSSGANVLTF	TRBJ2-6	TRBV19
CASSRTGITYEQYF	TRBJ2-7	TRBV10-1
CASSLAKNIQYF	TRBJ2-4	TRBV28
CASSPHGRAEKLFF	TRBJ1-4	TRBV4-2
CASSRYPGDSYEQYF	TRBJ2-7	TRBV4-3
CASSLQGATTNEKLFF	TRBJ1-4	TRBV7-9
CASSPVPRGTDTQYF	TRBJ2-3	TRBV7-9
CASSQEGGSRSPLHF	TRBJ1-6	TRBV4-2
CASSFEADRGNEQFF	TRBJ2-1	TRBV5-4
CASSPADHTEAFF	TRBJ1-1	TRBV28
CASSLGHLKNIQYF	TRBJ2-4	TRBV18
CASRQAGQPQHF	TRBJ1-5	TRBV3-1/TRBV3-2
CASSPPDANTGELFF	TRBJ2-2	TRBV21-1
CASSPTGRNYEQYF	TRBJ2-7	TRBV3-1/TRBV3-2
CATSRDFGQGSGPQHF	TRBJ1-5	TRBV15
CASSLVAREVSDTQYF	TRBJ2-3	TRBV7-6
CASSIDLTGEAFF	TRBJ1-1	TRBV19
CASSLALQGGYTF	TRBJ1-2	TRBV5-4
CATTDGHGIGYTF	TRBJ1-2	TRBV28